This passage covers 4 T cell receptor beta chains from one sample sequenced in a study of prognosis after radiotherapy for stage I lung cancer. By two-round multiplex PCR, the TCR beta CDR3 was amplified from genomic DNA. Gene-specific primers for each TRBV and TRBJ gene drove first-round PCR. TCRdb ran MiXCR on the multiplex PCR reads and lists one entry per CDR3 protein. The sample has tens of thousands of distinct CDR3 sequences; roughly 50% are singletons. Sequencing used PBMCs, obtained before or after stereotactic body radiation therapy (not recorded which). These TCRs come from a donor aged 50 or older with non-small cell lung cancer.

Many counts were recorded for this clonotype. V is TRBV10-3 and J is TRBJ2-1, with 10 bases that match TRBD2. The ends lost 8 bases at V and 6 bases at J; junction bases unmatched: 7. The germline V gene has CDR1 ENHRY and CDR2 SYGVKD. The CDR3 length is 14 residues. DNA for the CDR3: TGTGCCATCGAAGCGGGGGGGGCGGGCAATGAGCAGTTCTTC. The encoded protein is CAIEAGGAGNEQFF.

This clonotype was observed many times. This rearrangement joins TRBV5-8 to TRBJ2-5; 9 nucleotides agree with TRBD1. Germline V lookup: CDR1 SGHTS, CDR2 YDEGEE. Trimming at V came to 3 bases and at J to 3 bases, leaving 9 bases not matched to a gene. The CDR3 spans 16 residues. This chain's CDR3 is CASSSTGGAGEETQYF. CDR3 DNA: TGTGCCAGCAGCTCTACAGGGGGCGCGGGCGAAGAGACCCAGTACTTC.

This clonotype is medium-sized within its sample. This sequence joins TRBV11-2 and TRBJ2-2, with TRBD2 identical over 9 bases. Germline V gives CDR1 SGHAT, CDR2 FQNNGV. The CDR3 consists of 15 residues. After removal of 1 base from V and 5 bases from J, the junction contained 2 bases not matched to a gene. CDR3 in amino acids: CASSLVTSGTGELFF. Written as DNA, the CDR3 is TGTGCCAGCAGCTTAGTTACTAGCGGGACCGGGGAGCTGTTTTTT.

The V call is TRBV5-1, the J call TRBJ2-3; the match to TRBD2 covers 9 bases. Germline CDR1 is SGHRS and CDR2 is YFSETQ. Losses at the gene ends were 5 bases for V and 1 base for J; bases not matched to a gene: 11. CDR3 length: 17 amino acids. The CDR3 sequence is CASSSSPGLACTDTQYF. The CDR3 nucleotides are TGCGCCAGCAGTTCGAGTCCGGGACTAGCCTGCACAGATACGCAGTATTTT.